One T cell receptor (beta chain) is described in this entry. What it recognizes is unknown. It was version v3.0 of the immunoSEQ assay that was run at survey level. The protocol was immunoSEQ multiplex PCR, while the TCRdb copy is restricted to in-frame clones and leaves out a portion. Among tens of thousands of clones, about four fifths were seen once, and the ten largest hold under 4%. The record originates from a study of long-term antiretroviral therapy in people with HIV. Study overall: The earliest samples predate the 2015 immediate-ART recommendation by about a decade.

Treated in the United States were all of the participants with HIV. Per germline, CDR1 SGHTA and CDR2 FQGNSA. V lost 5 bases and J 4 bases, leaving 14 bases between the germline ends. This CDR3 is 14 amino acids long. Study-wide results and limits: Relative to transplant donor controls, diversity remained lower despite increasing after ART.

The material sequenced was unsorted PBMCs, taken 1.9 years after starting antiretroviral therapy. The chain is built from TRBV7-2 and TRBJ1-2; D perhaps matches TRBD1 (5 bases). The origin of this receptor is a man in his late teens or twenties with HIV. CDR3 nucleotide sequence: TGTGCCAGCAGCCGCGACGGGGGGGTCTATGGCTACACCTTC. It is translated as CASSRDGGVYGYTF.